One and the same sample provided the 28 T cell receptor beta chains below, sequenced in a study of shared clonotypes between healthy human individuals. The repertoire was sequenced with immunoSEQ multiplex PCR; TCRdb's copy has only in-frame clones and lacks some. The table lists over 1.5 million clones, 95% to 99% of them singletons, with 0.4% to 0.45% in the top ten. Material for sequencing was naive CD4+ T cells sorted from blood. As for subset: CD45RA+ positively selected. The source of these receptors is a man between 25 and 39 years old in good health.

The chain combines TRBV28 with TRBJ1-3, with a tentative D call TRBD1 (5 bases). Trimming removed 6 bases from V and 5 bases from J, with 20 bases in between. The CDR3 runs to 16 residues. CDR1 is MDHEN, CDR2 SYDVKM, per germline. DNA of the CDR3: TGTGCCAGCAGCCACCGAGGGACGGGGAGTCGAAACACCATATATTTT. Protein sequence: CASSHRGTGSRNTIYF.

In this sample, this clone turned up once. The V gene is TRBV5-8, the J gene TRBJ2-7; D unresolved. CDR1 and CDR2 from the germline V gene are SGHTS and YDEGEE. V dropped 2 bases and J dropped 6 bases, with 6 bases sitting between them. This CDR3 has 11 amino acids. This CDR3 is CASSFPSEQYF. For the CDR3, the DNA is TGTGCCAGCAGCTTCCCCTCCGAGCAGTACTTC.

The chain combines TRBV7-9 with TRBJ2-2, with TRBD2 matching 13 bases. Looked up from germline, CDR1 is SEHNR and CDR2 is FQNEAQ (reference sequence). CDR3 size: 18 residues. Trimming removed 4 bases from V and 3 bases from J; junction bases left unmatched: 8. CDR3: CASSSGALAGGYTGELFF. The CDR3 DNA sequence: TGTGCCAGCAGCTCCGGTGCACTAGCGGGAGGGTACACCGGGGAGCTGTTTTTT.

V usage is TRBV10-3 and J usage is TRBJ1-5, with TRBD1 as a possible D gene (5 bases). The V end was cut by 5 bases, the J end by 9 bases, with 17 bases between. This CDR3 has 14 residues. Per germline, CDR1 ENHRY and CDR2 SYGVKD. The CDR3 bases are TGTGCCATCAGTTCATCAGGGCCCGGTCGGCCCCAGCATTTT. Translated: CAISSSGPGRPQHF.

The count of this clone is one. The rearrangement joins TRBV5-6 to TRBJ1-1; D not resolved. CDR3 size: 13 residues. The V gene's germline CDR1 is SGHDT and CDR2 YYEEEE. Between the trimmed V and J ends, which lost 3 bases and 3 bases, there was a span of 9 bases. CDR3 sequence: CASSSPPDTEAFF. In nucleotides, the CDR3 is TGTGCCAGCAGCTCACCCCCAGACACTGAAGCTTTCTTT.

V is TRBV18 and J is TRBJ2-3; no firm D call. Germline V gives CDR1 KGHSH, CDR2 LQKENI. V gave up 3 bases and J gave up 6 bases, with 19 bases separating them. The CDR3 sequence is 16 residues long. As DNA, the CDR3 is TGTGCCAGCTCACCCTGGGGAAAGGGATTCAAGGATACGCAGTATTTT. Translated, it gives CASSPWGKGFKDTQYF.

This chain joins TRBV6-1 and TRBJ2-7, with D hard to call. The CDR3 runs 14 residues. Germline V gives CDR1 MNHNS, CDR2 SASEGT. V shed 6 bases and J shed 1 base, with 13 bases lying between them. CDR3 in amino acids: CASRDLTFSYEQYF. CDR3 nucleotides: TGTGCCAGCAGAGACCTGACATTTTCCTACGAGCAGTACTTC.

V is TRBV27 and J is TRBJ2-1; TRBD2 agrees at 15 bases. The CDR3 runs to 18 residues. V was pared by 4 bases and J by 0 bases, with 4 bases of the junction left unmatched. CDR1 is MNHEY and CDR2 is SMNVEV in the germline V gene (reference sequence). CDR3 nucleotides: TGTGCCAGCAGTTCCGGGACTAGCGGGAGGTTCTCCTACAATGAGCAGTTCTTC. Translation: CASSSGTSGRFSYNEQFF.

Concerning this clone itself: One end of the junction varies from germline; a read error may be responsible. The gene calls are TRBV7-7 and TRBJ2-3, with 10 nucleotides matching TRBD2. Germline CDR1 SSHAT, CDR2 FNYEAQ (reference sequence). The CDR3 runs 15 residues. The CDR3 protein is CASSLGTSVTDTQYF. DNA for the CDR3: TGTGCTAGCAGCTTGGGGACTAGCGTCACAGATACGCAGTATTTT.

The chain joins TRBV4-1 to TRBJ2-2; 10 nucleotides align to TRBD2. Germline-derived CDR1 and CDR2 are MGHRA and YSYEKL. Germline trimming cut 3 bases from V and 7 bases from J; bases unmatched to any gene: 5. The length of the CDR3 is 15 residues. The CDR3 is CASSQEGLAIGELFF. CDR3 DNA: TGCGCCAGCAGCCAGGAGGGACTAGCGATCGGGGAGCTGTTTTTT.

V is TRBV15 and J is TRBJ1-1; weak D call: TRBD1 (5 bases). The length of the CDR3 is 16 residues. The V end lost 1 base, the J end lost 8 bases, and 20 bases lay between the germline ends. Germline assignment: CDR1 LNHNV and CDR2 YYDKDF (reference sequence). Here the CDR3 DNA reads TGTGCCACCAGCAGAGGAGGGACTGGGTTAGTCCGGGAAGCTTTCTTT. This encodes CATSRGGTGLVREAFF. Based on the CDR3 plus reference TRBV15 and TRBJ1-1, the full variable domain is DAMVIQNPRYQVTQFGKPVTLSCSQTLNHNVMYWYQQKSSQAPKLLFHYYDKDFNNEADTPDNFQSRRPNTSFCFLDIRSPGLGDTAMYLCATSRGGTGLVREAFFGQGTRLTVV.

V and J are TRBV27 and TRBJ1-1, with D unresolved. CDR3 length: 11 residues. Looked up from germline, CDR1 is MNHEY and CDR2 is SMNVEV (reference sequence). The V gene lost 6 bases and the J gene lost 5 bases, with 7 bases spanning the gap. CDR3 in amino acids: CASSSRTEAFF. CDR3 DNA: TGTGCCAGCAGCTCTAGAACTGAAGCTTTCTTT.

The chain carries TRBV11-2 and TRBJ2-7; D call uncertain. The ends were cut back, 3 bases at V and 2 bases at J, with 8 bases in the middle. The CDR3 has 13 residues. Germline CDR1 reads SGHAT; CDR2 reads FQNNGV. CDR3 residues: CASSFSRTYEQYF. CDR3 coding DNA: TGTGCCAGCAGCTTCAGCCGGACCTACGAGCAGTACTTC.

This sequence joins TRBV6-5 and TRBJ2-7; D perhaps matches TRBD1 (6 bases). This CDR3 has 15 residues. The V end was cut by 6 bases, the J end by 2 bases, with 17 bases between. Germline V gene data show CDR1 as MNHEY and CDR2 as SVGAGI. CDR3 in amino acids: CASRGGQKVPYEQYF. The CDR3 nucleotides read TGTGCCAGCAGGGGCGGACAGAAAGTCCCCTACGAGCAGTACTTC.

The chain has TRBV28 and TRBJ1-2; D unresolved. CDR1 MDHEN and CDR2 SYDVKM come from the germline V gene. With 2 bases removed from V and 1 base from J, the gap between germline ends came to 14 bases. CDR3 length: 16 residues. CDR3 loop: CASSLRSALNNYGYTF. CDR3 bases: TGTGCCAGCAGTTTAAGGTCAGCACTAAATAACTATGGCTACACCTTC.

This clone was seen a single time. The chain links TRBV2 to TRBJ1-5; D remains unclear. The CDR3 sequence is 17 residues long. CDR1 is SNHLY and CDR2 is FYNNEI in the germline V gene. V was shortened by 3 bases and J by 0 bases, with 15 bases between the two germline ends. CDR3 coding DNA: TGTGCCAGCAGTGACTACCCGAGGACGGATAGCAATCAGCCCCAGCATTTT. Translating gives CASSDYPRTDSNQPQHF.

This chain connects TRBV29-1 to TRBJ2-1, with D perhaps TRBD2 (5 bases). CDR3 length: 15 residues. CDR1 is SQVTM and CDR2 is ANQGSEA in the germline V gene. V lost 7 bases, J lost 8 bases, and 24 bases lay in between. This CDR3 is CSGVSSVASSDEQFF. CDR3 DNA: TGCAGCGGAGTTTCTTCTGTGGCGAGTAGCGATGAGCAGTTCTTC.

Only one count was recorded for this clone. V gene TRBV5-1 combines with J gene TRBJ2-1; 11 bases are shared with TRBD1. The V gene end was trimmed by 4 bases and the J gene end by 0 bases; junction bases not matched to a gene: 3. Germline V gene sequence: CDR1 SGHRS, CDR2 YFSETQ. This CDR3 is 16 amino acids long. CDR3 sequence: CASSKGTGGSYNEQFF. As DNA, the CDR3 is TGCGCCAGCAGCAAAGGGACAGGGGGCTCCTACAATGAGCAGTTCTTC.

This chain uses TRBV5-4 with TRBJ2-3, with TRBD1 matching over 8 bases. Germline CDR1 SGHNT, CDR2 YYREEE (reference sequence). The V gene end was trimmed by 9 bases and the J gene end by 1 base; junction bases not matched to a gene: 19. CDR3 length: 18 residues. The CDR3 coding sequence is TGTGCCACGAAGCAGGGGGCCGCGACAGTTCTAGGCACAGATACGCAGTATTTT. It codes for CATKQGAATVLGTDTQYF.

The rearrangement links TRBV9 to TRBJ2-1, with TRBD2 identical over 8 bases. The CDR3 has 18 residues. CDR1 is SGDLS and CDR2 is YYNGEE in the germline V gene. The V and J ends lost 0 bases and 3 bases, in that order; junction bases with no gene match: 11. CDR3: CASSVGASSGVFYNEQFF. CDR3 DNA: TGTGCCAGCAGCGTAGGCGCGAGTAGCGGGGTGTTCTACAATGAGCAGTTCTTC.

The table lists this clone with a count of one. The J gene is TRBJ1-5, the V gene TRBV6-1; TRBD1 might be the D (5 bases). With 3 bases removed from V and 5 bases from J, the gap between germline ends came to 11 bases. CDR1 and CDR2 (germline): MNHNS, SASEGT. The CDR3 length is 14 residues. CDR3 nucleotides: TGTGCCAGCAGTGACCAGGGAATAGATCAGCCCCAGCATTTT. This gives the protein CASSDQGIDQPQHF.

The chain uses TRBV7-2 and TRBJ2-7, with 8 positions matching TRBD2. The CDR3 loop spans 14 amino acids. V trimming: 7 bases; J trimming: 5 bases; junction bases outside the gene matches: 10. Germline CDR1 SGHTA, CDR2 FQGNSA. The CDR3 coding sequence is TGTGCCAGCACGTTGGTAGCGGGAAGGCACGAGCAGTACTTC. Translated, it gives CASTLVAGRHEQYF.

This chain connects TRBV4-3 to TRBJ2-4; a weak D match, TRBD1 (6 bases). This CDR3 is 14 amino acids long. Trimming stripped 0 bases from V and 8 bases from J, with 11 bases between. The germline V gene has CDR1 LGHNA and CDR2 YSLEER. The CDR3 region is CASSQDQGTYIQYF. In DNA, the CDR3 is TGCGCCAGCAGCCAAGACCAGGGGACATACATTCAGTACTTC.

The rearrangement uses TRBV10-2 and TRBJ2-1; 11 bases fit TRBD2. Germline CDR1 and CDR2: WSHSY and SAAADI. V lost 10 bases to trimming and J lost 4 bases; unmatched junction nucleotides: 6. This CDR3 comprises 14 residues. The CDR3 protein is CATRGLAAYNEQFF. In DNA form, the CDR3 reads TGCGCCACCCGGGGACTAGCGGCATACAATGAGCAGTTCTTC.

V and J are TRBV9 and TRBJ2-1, with TRBD2 matching over 7 bases. Germline V gene sequence: CDR1 SGDLS, CDR2 YYNGEE. The CDR3 has 15 amino acids. The junction had 8 bases not matched to a gene; V was cut back by 0 bases and J by 8 bases. The CDR3 DNA sequence: TGTGCCAGCAGCGTAGTATCAAGCGGGATTGATGAGCAGTTCTTC. Its translation: CASSVVSSGIDEQFF.

The J gene is TRBJ2-5, the V gene TRBV7-7; perhaps D is TRBD1 or TRBD2 (5 bases each). The CDR3 is 15 amino acids. Per germline, CDR1 SSHAT and CDR2 FNYEAQ (reference sequence). Trimming cost V 0 bases and J 5 bases, with 13 bases left between them. CDR3 in amino acids: CASSLARTRDETQYF. The CDR3, as DNA: TGTGCCAGCAGCTTAGCGAGAACCAGGGACGAGACCCAGTACTTC.

This clone is a singleton in its sample. The rearrangement links TRBV5-1 to TRBJ2-7; D is undetermined. This CDR3 spans 15 amino acids. The V end lost 1 base, the J end lost 4 bases, and 15 bases lay between the germline ends. Per the germline V gene, CDR1 is SGHRS and CDR2 is YFSETQ. CDR3 bases: TGCGCCAGCAGCTTGACCCCAGGAGATATTTACGAGCAGTACTTC. The encoded protein is CASSLTPGDIYEQYF.

The chain combines TRBV2 with TRBJ1-2, with TRBD1 as a possible D gene (5 bases). V lost 3 bases, J lost 6 bases, and 11 bases lay in between. Per the germline V gene, CDR1 is SNHLY and CDR2 is FYNNEI. The CDR3 contains 13 residues. The CDR3 DNA reads as TGTGCCAGCAGTGAGACAGATTTGGATGGCTACACCTTC. It specifies CASSETDLDGYTF.